This T cell receptor (beta chain) was profiled in a study of control samples from healthy donors and cancer patients. The germline V and J ends were trimmed by 1 base and 4 bases, with 9 bases remaining between them. CDR1 and CDR2 (germline): SGHDT, YYEEEE. The CDR3 has 13 residues. Method: immunoSEQ multiplex PCR; TCRdb's copy keeps in-frame clones and lacks some. The sample shows 210,000 or so clones, roughly nine tenths of them seen only once. This clone was seen more than once but under ten times. The sample consisted of blood. J is TRBJ2-7 and V is TRBV5-6, with D tentatively TRBD1 or TRBD2 (6 bases each). The TCR comes from a young man in good health. The CDR3 nucleotides read TGTGCCAGCAGCTTGCGGGGGCTTTACGAGCAGTACTTC. Translation: CASSLRGLYEQYF. Variable domain in full (rest from reference TRBV5-6 and TRBJ2-7): DAGVTQSPTHLIKTRGQQVTLRCSPKSGHDTVSWYQQALGQGPQFIFQYYEEEERQRGNFPDRFSGHQFPNYSSELNVNALLLGDSALYLCASSLRGLYEQYFGPGTRLTVT.